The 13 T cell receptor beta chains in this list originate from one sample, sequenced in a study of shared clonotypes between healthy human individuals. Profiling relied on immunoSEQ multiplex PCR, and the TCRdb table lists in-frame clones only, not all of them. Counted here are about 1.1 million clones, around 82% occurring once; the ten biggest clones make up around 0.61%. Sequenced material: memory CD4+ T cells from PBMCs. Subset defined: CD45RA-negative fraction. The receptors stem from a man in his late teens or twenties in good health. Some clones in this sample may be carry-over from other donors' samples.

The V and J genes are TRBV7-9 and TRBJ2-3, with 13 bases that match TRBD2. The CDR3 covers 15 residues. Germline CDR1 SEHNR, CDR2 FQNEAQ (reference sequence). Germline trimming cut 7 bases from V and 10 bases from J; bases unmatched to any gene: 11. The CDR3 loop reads CASITGLAGPRAQYF. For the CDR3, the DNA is TGTGCCAGCATCACGGGACTAGCGGGACCGCGTGCGCAGTATTTT.

For the CDR3, the DNA is TGTGCCAGTAGTCCTATTCTCCGGGGGGGTCTCGAAGCTTTCTTT. It is translated as CASSPILRGGLEAFF. This sequence joins TRBV19 and TRBJ1-1, with D possibly matching TRBD1 (5 bases). V was pared by 5 bases and J by 8 bases, with 21 bases between. The germline V gene encodes CDR1 LNHDA and CDR2 SQIVND (reference sequence). The CDR3 is 15 residues long.

CDR3 coding DNA: TGCAGCGTTGGGGCTCAGGGGTGGGGGGAGACCCAGTACTTC. Translation gives CSVGAQGWGETQYF. V usage is TRBV29-1 and J usage is TRBJ2-5, with D perhaps matching TRBD1 (6 bases). Trimming cost V 4 bases and J 5 bases, with 17 bases left between them. The CDR3 is 14 residues long. CDR1 SQVTM and CDR2 ANQGSEA come from the germline V gene.

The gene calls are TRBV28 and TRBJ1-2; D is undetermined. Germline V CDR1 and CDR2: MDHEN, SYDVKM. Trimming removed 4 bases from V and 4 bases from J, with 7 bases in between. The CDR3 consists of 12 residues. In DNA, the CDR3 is TGTGCCAGCAGTTGGCAGTTCTATGGCTACACCTTC. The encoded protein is CASSWQFYGYTF.

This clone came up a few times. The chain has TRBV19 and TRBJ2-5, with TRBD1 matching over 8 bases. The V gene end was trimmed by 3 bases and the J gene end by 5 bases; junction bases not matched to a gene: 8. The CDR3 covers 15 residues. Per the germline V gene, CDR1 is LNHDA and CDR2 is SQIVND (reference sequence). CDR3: CASSIIGQGGETQYF. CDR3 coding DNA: TGTGCCAGTAGTATTATTGGACAGGGTGGGGAGACCCAGTACTTC.

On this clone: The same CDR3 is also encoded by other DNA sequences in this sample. This CDR3 reads CSASHTEAFF. CDR3 in DNA: TGCAGTGCCTCGCACACTGAAGCTTTCTTT. The J gene is TRBJ1-1, the V gene TRBV20-1; no reliable D call. Germline CDR1 is DFQATT and CDR2 is SNEGSKA (reference sequence). CDR3 length equals 10 residues. V lost 6 bases, J lost 3 bases, and 5 bases lay in between.

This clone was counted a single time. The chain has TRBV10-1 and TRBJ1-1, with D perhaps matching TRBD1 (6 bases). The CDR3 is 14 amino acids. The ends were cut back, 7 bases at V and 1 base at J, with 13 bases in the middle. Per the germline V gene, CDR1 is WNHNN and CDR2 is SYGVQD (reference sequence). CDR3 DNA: TGCGCCAGCACCGAAGGGGGAAAGAACACTGAAGCTTTCTTT. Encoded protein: CASTEGGKNTEAFF.

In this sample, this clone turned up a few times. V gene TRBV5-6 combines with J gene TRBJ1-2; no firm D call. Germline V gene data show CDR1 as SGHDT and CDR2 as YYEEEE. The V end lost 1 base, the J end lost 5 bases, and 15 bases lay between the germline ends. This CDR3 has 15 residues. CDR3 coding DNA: TGTGCCAGCAGCTTGTATGATAGGGTTGGTTATGGCTACACCTTC. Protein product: CASSLYDRVGYGYTF.

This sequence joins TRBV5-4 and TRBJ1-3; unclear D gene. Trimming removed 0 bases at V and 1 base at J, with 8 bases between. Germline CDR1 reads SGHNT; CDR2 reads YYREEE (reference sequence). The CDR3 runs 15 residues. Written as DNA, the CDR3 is TGTGCCAGCAGCTTGGATCAGTTATCTGGAAACACCATATATTTT. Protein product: CASSLDQLSGNTIYF.

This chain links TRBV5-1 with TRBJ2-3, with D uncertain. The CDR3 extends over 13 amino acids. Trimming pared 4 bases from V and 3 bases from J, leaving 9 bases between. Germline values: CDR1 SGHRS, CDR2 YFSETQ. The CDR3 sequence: CASSRRQTDTQYF. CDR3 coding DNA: TGCGCCAGCAGCAGGCGACAAACAGATACGCAGTATTTT.

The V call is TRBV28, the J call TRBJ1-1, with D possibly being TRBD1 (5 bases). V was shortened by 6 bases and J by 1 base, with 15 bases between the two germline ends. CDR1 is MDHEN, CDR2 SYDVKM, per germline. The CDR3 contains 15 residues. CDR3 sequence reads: CASRPLGVRNTEAFF. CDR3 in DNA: TGTGCCAGCAGGCCGCTGGGGGTTCGGAACACTGAAGCTTTCTTT.

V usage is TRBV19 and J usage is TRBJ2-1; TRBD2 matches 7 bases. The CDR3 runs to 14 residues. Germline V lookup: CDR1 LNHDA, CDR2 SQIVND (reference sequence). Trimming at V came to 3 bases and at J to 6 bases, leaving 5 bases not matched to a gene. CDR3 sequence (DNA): TGTGCCAGTAGTATTGGGGGAGGGGTCAATGAGCAGTTCTTC. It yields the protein CASSIGGGVNEQFF. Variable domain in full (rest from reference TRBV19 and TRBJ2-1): DGGITQSPKYLFRKEGQNVTLSCEQNLNHDAMYWYRQDPGQGLRLIYYSQIVNDFQKGDIAEGYSVSREKKESFPLTVTSAQKNPTAFYLCASSIGGGVNEQFFGPGTRLTVL.

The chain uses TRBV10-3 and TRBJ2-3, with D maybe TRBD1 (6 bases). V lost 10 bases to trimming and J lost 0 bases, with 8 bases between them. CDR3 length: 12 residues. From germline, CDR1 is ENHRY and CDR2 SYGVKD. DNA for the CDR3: TGTGCCAACCAGGGGAGCACAGATACGCAGTATTTT. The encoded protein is CANQGSTDTQYF.